This paragraph reports one TCR beta chain. The CDR3 loop spans 13 amino acids. CDR1 is MNHNS, CDR2 SASEGT, per germline. V gave up 2 bases and J gave up 8 bases; unmatched junction bases: 5. This entry is derived from a study of blood T cell repertoires in COVID-19. How the authors handled the data: The assay estimated nucleated cells by amplifying reference gene primers. Profiled with immunoSEQ multiplex PCR; TCRdb holds only in-frame clones, not every one. Clonal size and the V and J genes are those of that table, whereas D and trimming came from the DNA. The data show approximately 77,000 clones, roughly 90% seen once.

The receptor's source is a man aged 25 to 40 with acute or convalescent COVID-19. Sequencing was performed on peripheral blood. This chain links TRBV6-1 with TRBJ1-2; 7 bases are shared with TRBD1. This chain's CDR3 is CASSETGVEGYTF. The CDR3 DNA sequence: TGTGCCAGCAGTGAAACAGGGGTGGAGGGCTACACCTTC.